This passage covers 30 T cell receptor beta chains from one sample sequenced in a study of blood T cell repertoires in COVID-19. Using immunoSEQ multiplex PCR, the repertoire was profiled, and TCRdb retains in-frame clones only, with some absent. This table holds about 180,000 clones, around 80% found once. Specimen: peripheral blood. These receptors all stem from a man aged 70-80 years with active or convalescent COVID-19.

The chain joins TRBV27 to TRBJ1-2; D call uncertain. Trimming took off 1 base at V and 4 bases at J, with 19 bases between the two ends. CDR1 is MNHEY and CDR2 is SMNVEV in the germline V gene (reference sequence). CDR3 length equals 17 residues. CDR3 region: CASSLYPLGRHTYGYTF. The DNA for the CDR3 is TGTGCCAGCAGTTTATATCCCCTTGGCAGGCACACCTATGGCTACACCTTC.

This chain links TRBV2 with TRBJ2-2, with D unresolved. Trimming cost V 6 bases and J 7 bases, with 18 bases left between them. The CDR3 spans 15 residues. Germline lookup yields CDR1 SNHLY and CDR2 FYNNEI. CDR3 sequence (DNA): TGTGCCAGCAGCTCTAGACCCCCGGTTTTCGGGGAGCTGTTTTTT. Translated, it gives CASSSRPPVFGELFF.

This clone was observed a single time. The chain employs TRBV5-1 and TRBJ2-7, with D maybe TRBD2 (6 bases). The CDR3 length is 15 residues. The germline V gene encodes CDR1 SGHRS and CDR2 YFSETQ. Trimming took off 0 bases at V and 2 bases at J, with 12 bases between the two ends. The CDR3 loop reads CASSLAGGAAYEQYF. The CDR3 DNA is TGCGCCAGCAGCTTGGCCGGCGGGGCGGCCTACGAGCAGTACTTC.

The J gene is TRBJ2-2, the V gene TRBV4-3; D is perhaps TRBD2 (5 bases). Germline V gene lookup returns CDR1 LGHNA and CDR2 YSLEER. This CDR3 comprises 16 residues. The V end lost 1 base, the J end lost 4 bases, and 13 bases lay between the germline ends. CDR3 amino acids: CASSQATRTLTGELFF. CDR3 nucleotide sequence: TGCGCCAGCAGCCAAGCTACTCGGACTCTCACCGGGGAGCTGTTTTTT.

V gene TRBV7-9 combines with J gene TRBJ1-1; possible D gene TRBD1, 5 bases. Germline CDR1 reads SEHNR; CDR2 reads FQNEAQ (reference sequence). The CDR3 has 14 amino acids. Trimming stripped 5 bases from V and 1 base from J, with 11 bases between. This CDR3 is CASSPTGTNTEAFF. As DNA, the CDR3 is TGTGCCAGCAGCCCAACAGGAACGAACACTGAAGCTTTCTTT. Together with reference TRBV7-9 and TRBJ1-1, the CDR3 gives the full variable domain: DTGVSQNPRHKITKRGQNVTFRCDPISEHNRLYWYRQTLGQGPEFLTYFQNEAQLEKSRLLSDRFSAERPKGSFSTLEIQRTEQGDSAMYLCASSPTGTNTEAFFGQGTRLTVV.

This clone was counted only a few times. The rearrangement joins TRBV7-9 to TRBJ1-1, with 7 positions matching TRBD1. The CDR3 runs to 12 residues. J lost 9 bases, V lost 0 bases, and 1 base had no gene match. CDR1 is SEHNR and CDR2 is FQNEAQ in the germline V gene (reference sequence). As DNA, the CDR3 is TGTGCCAGCAGCTTAGCGGGACAGCAAGCTTTCTTT. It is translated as CASSLAGQQAFF.

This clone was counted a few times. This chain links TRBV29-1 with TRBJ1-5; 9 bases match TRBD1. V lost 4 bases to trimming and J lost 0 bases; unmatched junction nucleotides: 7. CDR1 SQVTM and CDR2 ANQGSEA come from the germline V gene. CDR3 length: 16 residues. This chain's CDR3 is CSVGESTGGSNQPQHF. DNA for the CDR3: TGCAGCGTTGGAGAATCGACAGGGGGTAGCAATCAGCCCCAGCATTTT. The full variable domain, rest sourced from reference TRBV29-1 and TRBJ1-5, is SAVISQKPSRDICQRGTSLTIQCQVDSQVTMMFWYRQQPGQSLTLIATANQGSEATYESGFVIDKFPISRPNLTFSTLTVSNMSPEDSSIYLCSVGESTGGSNQPQHFGDGTRLSIL.

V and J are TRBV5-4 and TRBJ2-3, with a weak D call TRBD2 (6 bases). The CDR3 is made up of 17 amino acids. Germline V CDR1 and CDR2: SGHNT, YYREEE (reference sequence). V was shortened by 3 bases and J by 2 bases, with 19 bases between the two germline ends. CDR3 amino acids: CASSSKARGVFTDTQYF. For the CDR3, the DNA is TGTGCCAGCAGCTCCAAGGCGCGGGGCGTCTTCACAGATACGCAGTATTTT.

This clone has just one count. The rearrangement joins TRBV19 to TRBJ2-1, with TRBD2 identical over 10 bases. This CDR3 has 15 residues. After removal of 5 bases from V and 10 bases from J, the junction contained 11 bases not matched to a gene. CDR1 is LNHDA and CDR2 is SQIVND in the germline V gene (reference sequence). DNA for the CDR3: TGTGCCAGTAGTGGGACTAGCGCCTCTCTGGGCGAGCAGTTCTTC. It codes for CASSGTSASLGEQFF.

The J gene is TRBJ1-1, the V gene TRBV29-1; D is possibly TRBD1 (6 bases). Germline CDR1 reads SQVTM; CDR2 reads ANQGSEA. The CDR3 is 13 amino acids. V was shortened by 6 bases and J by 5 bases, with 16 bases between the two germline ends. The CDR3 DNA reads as TGCAGCGTGATTTCACAGGGAACTACTGAAGCTTTCTTT. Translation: CSVISQGTTEAFF. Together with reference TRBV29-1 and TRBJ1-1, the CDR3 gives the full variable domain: SAVISQKPSRDICQRGTSLTIQCQVDSQVTMMFWYRQQPGQSLTLIATANQGSEATYESGFVIDKFPISRPNLTFSTLTVSNMSPEDSSIYLCSVISQGTTEAFFGQGTRLTVV.

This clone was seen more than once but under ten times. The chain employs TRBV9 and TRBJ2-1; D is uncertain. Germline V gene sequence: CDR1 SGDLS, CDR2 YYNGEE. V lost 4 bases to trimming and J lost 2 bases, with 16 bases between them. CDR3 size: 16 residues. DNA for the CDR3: TGTGCCAGCAGCCCCACTCAAACTCCAACCTACAATGAGCAGTTCTTC. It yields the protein CASSPTQTPTYNEQFF.

CDR3 coding DNA: TGTGCCAGCAGCCTGACCCTCGGACTAGCGGAAACCTACGAGCAGTACTTC. This gives the protein CASSLTLGLAETYEQYF. The rearrangement joins TRBV11-2 to TRBJ2-7; 10 bases align to TRBD2. The V gene's germline CDR1 is SGHAT and CDR2 FQNNGV. This CDR3 has 17 residues. Germline trimming cut 5 bases from V and 2 bases from J; bases unmatched to any gene: 12.

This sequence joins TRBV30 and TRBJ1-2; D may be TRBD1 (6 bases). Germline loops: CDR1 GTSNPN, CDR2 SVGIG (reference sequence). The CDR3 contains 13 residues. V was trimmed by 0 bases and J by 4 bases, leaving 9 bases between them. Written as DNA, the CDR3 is TGTGCCTGGAGTGTAGGACAGCCCTATGGCTACACCTTC. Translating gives CAWSVGQPYGYTF.

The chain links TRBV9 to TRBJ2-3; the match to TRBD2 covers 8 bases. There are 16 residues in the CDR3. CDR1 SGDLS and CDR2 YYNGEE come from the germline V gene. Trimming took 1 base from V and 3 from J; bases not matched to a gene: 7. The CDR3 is CASSVLPGGPTDTQYF. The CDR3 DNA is TGTGCCAGCAGCGTACTTCCGGGGGGGCCAACAGATACGCAGTATTTT.

CDR3 sequence reads: CASSSGLGETQYF. For the CDR3, the DNA is TGTGCCAGCAGTTCGGGACTTGGGGAGACCCAGTACTTC. The rearrangement links TRBV6-5 to TRBJ2-5; tentative D call: TRBD2 (6 bases). V was shortened by 4 bases and J by 5 bases, with 11 bases between the two germline ends. The CDR3 totals 13 residues. CDR1 and CDR2 from the germline V gene are MNHEY and SVGAGI.

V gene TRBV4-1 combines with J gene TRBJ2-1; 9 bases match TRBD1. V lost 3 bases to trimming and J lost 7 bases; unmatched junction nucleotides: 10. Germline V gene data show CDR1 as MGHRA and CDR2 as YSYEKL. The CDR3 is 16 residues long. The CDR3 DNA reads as TGCGCCAGCAGCCACCTGATAGGACAGGGGAGGAATGAGCAGTTCTTC. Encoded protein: CASSHLIGQGRNEQFF.

CDR3 sequence reads: CASSLSALNTEAFF. The CDR3 DNA follows: TGTGCCAGCAGCCTGTCTGCGCTGAACACTGAAGCTTTCTTT. V and J are TRBV7-8 and TRBJ1-1; D uncertain. The CDR3 has 14 residues. Germline V CDR1 and CDR2: SGHVS, FQNEAQ. V lost 5 bases to trimming and J lost 0 bases, with 10 bases between them.

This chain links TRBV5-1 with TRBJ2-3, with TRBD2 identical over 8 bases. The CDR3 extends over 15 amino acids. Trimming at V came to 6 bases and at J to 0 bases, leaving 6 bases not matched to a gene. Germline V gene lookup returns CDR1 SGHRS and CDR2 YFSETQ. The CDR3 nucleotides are TGCGCCAGCATAGAGCGGGGGACTAGCACAGATACGCAGTATTTT. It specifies CASIERGTSTDTQYF.

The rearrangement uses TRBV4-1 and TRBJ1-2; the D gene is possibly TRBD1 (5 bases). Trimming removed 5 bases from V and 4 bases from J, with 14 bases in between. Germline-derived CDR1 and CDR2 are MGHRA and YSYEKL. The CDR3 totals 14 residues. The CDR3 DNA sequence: TGCGCCAGCAGCGGGGCAGACGCCCTCTATGGCTACACCTTC. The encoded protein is CASSGADALYGYTF.

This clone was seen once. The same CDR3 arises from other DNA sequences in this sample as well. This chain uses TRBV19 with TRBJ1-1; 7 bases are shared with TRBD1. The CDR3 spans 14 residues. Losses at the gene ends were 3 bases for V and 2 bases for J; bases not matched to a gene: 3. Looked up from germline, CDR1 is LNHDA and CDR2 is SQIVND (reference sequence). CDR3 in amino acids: CASSMGQTNTEAFF. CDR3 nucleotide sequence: TGTGCCAGTAGTATGGGACAGACAAACACTGAAGCTTTCTTT.

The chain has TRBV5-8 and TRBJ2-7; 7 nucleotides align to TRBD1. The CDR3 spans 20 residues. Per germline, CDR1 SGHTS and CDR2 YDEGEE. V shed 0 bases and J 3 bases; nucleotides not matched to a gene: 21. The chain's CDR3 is CASSLDAPGGWGQTLYEQYF. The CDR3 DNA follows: TGTGCCAGCAGCTTGGATGCCCCCGGCGGGTGGGGACAGACGCTCTACGAGCAGTACTTC.

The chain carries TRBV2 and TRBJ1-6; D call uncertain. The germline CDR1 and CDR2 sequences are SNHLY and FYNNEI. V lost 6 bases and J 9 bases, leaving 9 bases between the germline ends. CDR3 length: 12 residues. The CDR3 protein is CASRDEGSPLHF. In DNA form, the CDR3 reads TGTGCCAGCAGGGATGAGGGTTCACCCCTCCACTTT.

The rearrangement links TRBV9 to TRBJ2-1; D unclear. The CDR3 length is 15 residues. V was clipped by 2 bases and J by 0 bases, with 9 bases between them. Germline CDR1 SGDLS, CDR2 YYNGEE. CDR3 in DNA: TGTGCCAGCAGCGTTAACTCCGGCTCCTACAATGAGCAGTTCTTC. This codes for CASSVNSGSYNEQFF.

CDR3 bases: TGTGCCAGCAGCCAAGATGGGACAGACTATTCACCCCTCCACTTT. It encodes CASSQDGTDYSPLHF. This chain links TRBV4-2 with TRBJ1-6; TRBD1 aligns across 7 bases. Germline CDR1 and CDR2: LGHNA and YNFKEQ. CDR3 length: 15 residues. V gave up 0 bases and J gave up 8 bases; unmatched junction bases: 4.

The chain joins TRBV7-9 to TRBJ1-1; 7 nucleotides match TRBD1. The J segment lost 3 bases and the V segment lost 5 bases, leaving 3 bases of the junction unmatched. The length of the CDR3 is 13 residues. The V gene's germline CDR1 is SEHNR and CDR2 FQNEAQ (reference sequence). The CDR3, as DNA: TGTGCCAGCAGCAGACAGGGTGACACTGAAGCTTTCTTT. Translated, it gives CASSRQGDTEAFF.

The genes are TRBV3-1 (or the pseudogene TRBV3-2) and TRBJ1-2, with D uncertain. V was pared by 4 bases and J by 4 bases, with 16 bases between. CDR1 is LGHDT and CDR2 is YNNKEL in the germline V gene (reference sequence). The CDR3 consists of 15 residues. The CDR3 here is CASSPRSSTFYGYTF. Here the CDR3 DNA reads TGTGCCAGCAGCCCCCGGAGCAGCACTTTCTATGGCTACACCTTC.

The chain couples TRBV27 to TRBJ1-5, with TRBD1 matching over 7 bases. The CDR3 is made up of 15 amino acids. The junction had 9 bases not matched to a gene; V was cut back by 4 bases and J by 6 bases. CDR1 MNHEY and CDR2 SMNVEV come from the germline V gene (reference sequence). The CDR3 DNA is TGTGCCAGCAGTTCAGCAGGGGGTATGGGTCAGCCCCAGCATTTT. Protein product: CASSSAGGMGQPQHF.

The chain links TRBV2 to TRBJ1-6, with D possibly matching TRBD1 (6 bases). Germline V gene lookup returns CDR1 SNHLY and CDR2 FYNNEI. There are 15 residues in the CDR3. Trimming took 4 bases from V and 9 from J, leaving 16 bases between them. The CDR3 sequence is CASSGPDRSSSPLHF. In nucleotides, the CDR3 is TGTGCCAGCAGTGGGCCAGACAGGAGTAGTTCACCCCTCCACTTT.

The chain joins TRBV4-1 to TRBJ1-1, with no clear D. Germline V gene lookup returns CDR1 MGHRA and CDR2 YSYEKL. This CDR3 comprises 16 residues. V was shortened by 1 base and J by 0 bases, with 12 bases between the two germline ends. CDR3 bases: TGCGCCAGCAGCCAAGGGCGGGGAGCCTTGAACACTGAAGCTTTCTTT. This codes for CASSQGRGALNTEAFF.

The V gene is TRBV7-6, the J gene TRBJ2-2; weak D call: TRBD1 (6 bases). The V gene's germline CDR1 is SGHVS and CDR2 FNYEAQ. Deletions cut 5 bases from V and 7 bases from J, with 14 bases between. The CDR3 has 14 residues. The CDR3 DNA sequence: TGTGCCAGCAGCCAGGGGTTTGGGAGCGGGGAGCTGTTTTTT. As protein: CASSQGFGSGELFF.